The entry that follows covers one T cell receptor beta chain sequence. Its antigen remains unidentified. The input lacks base qualities; no much larger clone sits a single base away. The data were taken from a study of blood T cell repertoires in COVID-19 (dated by TCRdb to the early 2020s). Broadly, across the study: Samples from collaborators originated in the United States, Italy and Spain and spanned both the acute and convalescent phases of COVID-19. The material from the prospective study consisted of cDNA or gDNA derived from T cells, B-cell-depleted T cells, or PBMCs. Samples were obtained from the ongoing ImmuneRACE study (first 160 participants) and from 950 to 1,500 subjects provided by 6 global collaborators. Where available, HLA class I and class II types were taken from metadata supplied by the sample provider and were not determined by assay-based typing. Subjects who had been exposed to COVID-19, were actively infected with it, or had recovered from it provided the deeply sampled blood TCRbeta repertoires that made up the dataset. A freely available public database, intended as a resource for researchers studying the immune response to SARS-CoV-2, is where the repertoires were released. Nearly every sample came with metadata listing a de-identified subject ID, COVID-19 status, age in years and sex. The paper as a whole reports these results and caveats: How much clinical and demographic metadata was included differed by source and by participant, and the metadata was provided uncurated.

The immunoSEQ Assay, a bias-controlled multiplex PCR, was used to amplify TCRbeta CDR3 regions from genomic DNA. The original pipeline was this. Within the assay, amplification of reference gene primers was used to estimate how many nucleated cells each sample contained. To quantify the absolute abundance of each unique TCRbeta CDR3 rearrangement, sequence reads were collapsed and filtered. Productive Simpson clonality was computed per sample as the square root of Simpson's diversity index over productive rearrangements. TCRdb's version of the immuneACCESS table is confined to in-frame rearrangements and falls short of the full clone set. An unresolved V gene accounts for under half of the shortfall where checked; the remainder is of unknown origin. V and J calls and clone size are as listed in that table; D and trimming were resolved from the DNA. The sample table lists a few hundred thousand clones, roughly 87% of them with a count of one. The top ten clonotypes cover 3% of the sample.

In the prospective study, participants were about 18 to 89 years old, resided in around 25 geographic areas of the United States, and were enrolled through a virtual design. In the prospective study, cohorts were assigned on the basis of participant-reported clinical history obtained from a screening survey and a study questionnaire. For ImmuneRACE Cohort 3, a participant was defined as recovered based on two consecutive negative NP/OP PCR tests, clearance by a healthcare professional, or resolution of symptoms. In the prospective study, mobile phlebotomists collected whole blood, serum and a nasopharyngeal or oropharyngeal swab from each participant. Over a roughly two-month period, participants in the prospective study had the option of providing additional blood draws and questionnaires. Blood samples from the prospective study were shipped frozen or at room temperature prior to DNA extraction.

The germline V gene (reference sequence) sets CDR1 to SGHNT and CDR2 to YYREEE. The CDR3 runs 16 residues from the cysteine to the phenylalanine. This entry keeps only the CDR3 DNA: 48 bases, framed from base 1. From V the trimming removes 4 bases and from J it removes 5 bases, while the gene matches leave 9 bases of the junction unaccounted for. The sample taken for sequencing was PBMCs or T cells enriched from blood (not recorded which). This TCR was recovered from a woman aged 30 to 39 who had recovered from COVID-19. The chain links TRBV5-4 with TRBJ2-3; 11 middle bases align to TRBD2. The sequence in DNA is TGTGCCAGCAGCGCGATAGCGGGAGGGCCCGGAGATACGCAGTATTTT. Translated, this is CASSAIAGGPGDTQYF.